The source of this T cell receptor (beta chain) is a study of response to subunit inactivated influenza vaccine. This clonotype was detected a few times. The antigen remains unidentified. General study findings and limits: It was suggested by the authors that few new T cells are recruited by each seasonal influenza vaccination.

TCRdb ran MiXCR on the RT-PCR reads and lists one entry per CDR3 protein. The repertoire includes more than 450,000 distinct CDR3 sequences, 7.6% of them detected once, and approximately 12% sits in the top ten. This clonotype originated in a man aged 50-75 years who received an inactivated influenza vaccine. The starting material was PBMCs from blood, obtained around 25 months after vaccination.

Here the CDR3 DNA reads TGTGCCAGCAGTGAGACTAGCGTAAGCACAGATACGCAGTATTTT. Encoded protein: CASSETSVSTDTQYF. The rearrangement links TRBV12-3 or TRBV12-4 to TRBJ2-3, with 8 nucleotides matching TRBD2. The CDR3 consists of 15 residues. V trimming: 5 bases; J trimming: 0 bases; junction bases outside the gene matches: 4.